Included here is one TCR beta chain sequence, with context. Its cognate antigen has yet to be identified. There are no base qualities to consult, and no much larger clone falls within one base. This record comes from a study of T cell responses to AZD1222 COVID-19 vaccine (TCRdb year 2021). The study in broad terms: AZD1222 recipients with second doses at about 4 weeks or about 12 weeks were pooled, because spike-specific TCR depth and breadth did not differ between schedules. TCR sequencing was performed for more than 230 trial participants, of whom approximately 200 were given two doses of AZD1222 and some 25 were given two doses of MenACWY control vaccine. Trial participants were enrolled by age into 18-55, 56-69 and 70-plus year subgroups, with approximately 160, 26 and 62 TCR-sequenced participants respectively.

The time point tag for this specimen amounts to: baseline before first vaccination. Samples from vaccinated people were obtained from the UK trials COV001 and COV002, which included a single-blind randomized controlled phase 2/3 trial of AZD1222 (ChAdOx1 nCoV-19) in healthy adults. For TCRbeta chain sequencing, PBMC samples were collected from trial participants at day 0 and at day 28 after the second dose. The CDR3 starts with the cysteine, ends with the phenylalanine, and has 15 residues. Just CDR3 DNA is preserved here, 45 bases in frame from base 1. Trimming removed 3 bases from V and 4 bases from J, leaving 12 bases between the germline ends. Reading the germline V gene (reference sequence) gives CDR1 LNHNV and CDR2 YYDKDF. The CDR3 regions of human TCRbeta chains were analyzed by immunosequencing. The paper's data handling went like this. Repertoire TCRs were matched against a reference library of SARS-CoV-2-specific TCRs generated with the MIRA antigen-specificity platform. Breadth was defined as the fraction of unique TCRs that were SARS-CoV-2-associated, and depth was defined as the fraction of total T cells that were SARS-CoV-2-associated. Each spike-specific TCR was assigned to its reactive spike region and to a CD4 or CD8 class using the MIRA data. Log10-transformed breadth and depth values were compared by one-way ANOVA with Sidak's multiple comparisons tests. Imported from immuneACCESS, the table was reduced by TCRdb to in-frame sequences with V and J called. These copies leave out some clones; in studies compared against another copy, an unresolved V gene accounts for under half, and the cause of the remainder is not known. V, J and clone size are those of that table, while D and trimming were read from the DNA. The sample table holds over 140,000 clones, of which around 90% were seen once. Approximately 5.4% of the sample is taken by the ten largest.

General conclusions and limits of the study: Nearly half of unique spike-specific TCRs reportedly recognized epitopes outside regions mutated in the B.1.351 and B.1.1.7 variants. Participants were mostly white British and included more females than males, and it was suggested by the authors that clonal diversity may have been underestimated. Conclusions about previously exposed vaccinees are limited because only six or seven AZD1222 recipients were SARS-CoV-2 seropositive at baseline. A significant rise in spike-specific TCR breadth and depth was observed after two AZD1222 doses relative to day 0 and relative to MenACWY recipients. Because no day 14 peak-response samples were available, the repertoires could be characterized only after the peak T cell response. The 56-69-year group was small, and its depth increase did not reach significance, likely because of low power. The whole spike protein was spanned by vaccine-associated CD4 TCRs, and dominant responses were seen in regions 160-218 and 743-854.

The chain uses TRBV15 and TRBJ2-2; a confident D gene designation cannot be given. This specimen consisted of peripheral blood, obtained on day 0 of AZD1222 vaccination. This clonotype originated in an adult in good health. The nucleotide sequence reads TGTGCCACCAGCAGGGAGAGCAGGTTCACCGGGGAGCTGTTTTTT. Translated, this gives CATSRESRFTGELFF.